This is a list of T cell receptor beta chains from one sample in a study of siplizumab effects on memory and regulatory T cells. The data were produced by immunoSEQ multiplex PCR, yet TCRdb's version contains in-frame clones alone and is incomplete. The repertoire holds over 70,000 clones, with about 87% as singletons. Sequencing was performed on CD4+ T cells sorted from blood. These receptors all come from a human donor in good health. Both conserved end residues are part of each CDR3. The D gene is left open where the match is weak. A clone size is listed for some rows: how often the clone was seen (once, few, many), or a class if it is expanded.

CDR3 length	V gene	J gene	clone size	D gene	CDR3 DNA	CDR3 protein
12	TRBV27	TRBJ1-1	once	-	TGTGCCAGCAGTTTATTGGGGGCGCGAGCTTTCTTT	CASSLLGARAFF
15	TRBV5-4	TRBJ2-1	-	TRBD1	TGTGCCAGCAGCTCGGACAGGGTGGAGTACAATGAGCAGTTCTTC	CASSSDRVEYNEQFF
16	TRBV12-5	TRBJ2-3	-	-	TGTGCTAGTGGTTTAGGGAGGACTACCCACACAGATACGCAGTATTTT	CASGLGRTTHTDTQYF
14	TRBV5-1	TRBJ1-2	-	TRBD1	TGCGCCAGCAGCTTGTACACGCAGGGGGATGGCTACACCTTC	CASSLYTQGDGYTF
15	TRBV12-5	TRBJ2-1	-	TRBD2	TGTGCTAGTGGTTTGGCCTGGGGGGGGTACAATGAGCAGTTCTTC	CASGLAWGGYNEQFF
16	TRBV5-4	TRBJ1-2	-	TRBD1	TGTGCCAGCAGCCCCGGGACAGGGGGCGTTTTCTATGGCTACACCTTC	CASSPGTGGVFYGYTF
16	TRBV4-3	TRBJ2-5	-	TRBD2	TGCGCCAGCAGCCAAGGGCGACTAGCGGGAGGGGAGACCCAGTACTTC	CASSQGRLAGGETQYF
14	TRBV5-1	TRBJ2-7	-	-	TGCGCCAGCAGCTTAGGGGGAGGCCTCTACGAGCAGTACTTC	CASSLGGGLYEQYF
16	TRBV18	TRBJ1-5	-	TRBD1	TGTGCCAGCTCACCAGGGACAGGTAGTAACAATCAGCCCCAGCATTTT	CASSPGTGSNNQPQHF
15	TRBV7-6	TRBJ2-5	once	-	TGTGCCAGCAGCTTAGCCGGCTCGACGGTAGAGACCCAGTACTTC	CASSLAGSTVETQYF
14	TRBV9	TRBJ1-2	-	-	TGTGCCAGCAGCGCCCAGAACAGCGGCTATGGCTACACCTTC	CASSAQNSGYGYTF
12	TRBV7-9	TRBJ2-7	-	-	TGTGCCAGCAGCTTAAAAACCTACGAGCAGTACTTC	CASSLKTYEQYF
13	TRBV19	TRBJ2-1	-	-	TGTGCCAGTAGAGTGGACTTAGGGAATGAGCAGTTCTTC	CASRVDLGNEQFF
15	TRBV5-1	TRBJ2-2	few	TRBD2	TGCGCCAGCAGCCGCACTAGCGTCGGGACCGGGGAGCTGTTTTTT	CASSRTSVGTGELFF
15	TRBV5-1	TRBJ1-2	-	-	TGCGCCAGCAGCTTGGATAGCAGATATATGAGAGGCTACACCTTC	CASSLDSRYMRGYTF
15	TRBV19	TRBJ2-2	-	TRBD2	TGTGCCAGTAGTGTCTTACTAGCGGTGGCGGGGGAGCTGTTTTTT	CASSVLLAVAGELFF
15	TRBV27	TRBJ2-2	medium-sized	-	TGTGCCAGCAGTTTATACCCCACGGCTGGCGGGGAGCTGTTTTTT	CASSLYPTAGGELFF
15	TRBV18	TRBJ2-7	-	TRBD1	TGTGCCAGCTCAGTGGAAGGGGGCGGATCCTACGAGCAGTACTTC	CASSVEGGGSYEQYF
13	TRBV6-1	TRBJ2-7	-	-	TGTGCCAGCAGTGTGACAGACTCCTACGAGCAGTACTTC	CASSVTDSYEQYF
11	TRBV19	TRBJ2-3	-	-	TGTGCCAGTAGTGGGTTGGATACGCAGTATTTT	CASSGLDTQYF
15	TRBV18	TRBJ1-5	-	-	TGTGCCAGCTCACCAGGTTCCGGAATTAATCAGCCCCAGCATTTT	CASSPGSGINQPQHF
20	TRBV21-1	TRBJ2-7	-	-	TGTGCCAGCAACCTACCCCGGGAAAAGTACCGGGACTACCTCTCCTACGAGCAGTACTTC	CASNLPREKYRDYLSYEQYF
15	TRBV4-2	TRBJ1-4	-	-	TGTGCCAGCAGTTCCGGGCCGCCGGAGGGGGAAAAACTGTTTTTT	CASSSGPPEGEKLFF
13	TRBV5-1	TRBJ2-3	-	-	TGCGCCAGCAGCTCGAACGCTGGGGATACGCAGTATTTT	CASSSNAGDTQYF
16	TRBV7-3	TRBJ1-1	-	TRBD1	TGTGCCAGCAGTTTATCGCCCAGGACAGGGAACACTGAAGCTTTCTTT	CASSLSPRTGNTEAFF
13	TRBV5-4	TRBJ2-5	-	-	TGTGCCAGCAGCCAGGGCATGTTGCGGACCCAGTACTTC	CASSQGMLRTQYF
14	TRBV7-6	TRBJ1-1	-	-	TGTGCCAGCAGCTCAGGGGTCGTCGGCACTGAAGCTTTCTTT	CASSSGVVGTEAFF
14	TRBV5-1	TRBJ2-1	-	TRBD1	TGCGCCAGCAGCTCACAGGGGGCCTACAATGAGCAGTTCTTC	CASSSQGAYNEQFF
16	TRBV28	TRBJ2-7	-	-	TGTGCCAGCAGTTTATCCCCAGGGCAGGGGGGTTACGAGCAGTACTTC	CASSLSPGQGGYEQYF
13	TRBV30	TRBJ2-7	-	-	TGTGCCTGGAACGGGGGCGTGCGCGGCGAGCAGTACTTC	CAWNGGVRGEQYF
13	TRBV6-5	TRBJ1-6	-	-	TGTGCCAGCAAGAGGTCGGCGAATTCACCCCTCCACTTT	CASKRSANSPLHF
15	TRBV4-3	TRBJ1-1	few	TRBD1	TGCGCCAGCAGCCAAGACGGGACAGAGAACACTGAAGCTTTCTTT	CASSQDGTENTEAFF
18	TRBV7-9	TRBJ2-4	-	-	TGTGCCAGCAGCTTAGAACTAGGAGCGGGCATAGCCAAAAACATTCAGTACTTC	CASSLELGAGIAKNIQYF